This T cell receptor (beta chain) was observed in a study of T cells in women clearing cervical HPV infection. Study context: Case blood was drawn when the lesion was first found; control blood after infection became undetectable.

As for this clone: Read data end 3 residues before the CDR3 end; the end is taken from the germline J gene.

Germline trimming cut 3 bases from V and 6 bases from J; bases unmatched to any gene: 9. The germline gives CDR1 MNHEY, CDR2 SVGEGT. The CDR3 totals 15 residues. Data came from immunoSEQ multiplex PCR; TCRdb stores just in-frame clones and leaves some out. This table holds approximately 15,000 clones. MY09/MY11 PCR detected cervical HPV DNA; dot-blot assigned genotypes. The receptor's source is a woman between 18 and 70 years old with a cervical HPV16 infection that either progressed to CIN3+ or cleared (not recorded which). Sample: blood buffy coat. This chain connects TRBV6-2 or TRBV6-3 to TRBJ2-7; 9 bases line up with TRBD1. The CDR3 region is CASSYLAGQGSEQYF. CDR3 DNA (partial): TGTGCCAGCAGTTATTTGGCGGGACAGGGTTCCGAG.